These 15 T cell receptor beta chains originate from one sample sequenced in a study of regulatory T cells in long-lasting Graves disease. Noted time point: persistent/refractory GD, antithyroid drugs over 5 years with positive TRAb. Following extraction of RNA from PBMCs, that RNA was used to make the TCR library. CDR3 regions were amplified by Arm-PCR using iRepertoire HTBI primers to build TCR beta libraries. MiXCR, applied by TCRdb to the multiplex PCR reads, yields one record per CDR3 protein. The sample yields 300,000 to 500,000 distinct CDR3 sequences, around 21% seen once. The sequencing used peripheral blood mononuclear cells (PBMCs), collected when the disease was refractory, from a patient treated with antithyroid drugs. The receptors stem from a female donor with Graves disease.

The chain uses TRBV4-3 and TRBJ1-4, with TRBD1 matching 9 bases. This CDR3 has 15 amino acids. The ends lost 2 bases at V and 6 bases at J; junction bases unmatched: 4. Germline CDR1 and CDR2: LGHNA and YSLEER. CDR3 nucleotides: TGCGCCAGCAGCCAAAAAGACAGGGGGTATGAAAAACTGTTTTTT. It encodes CASSQKDRGYEKLFF.

In this sample, this clonotype turned up many times. As DNA, the CDR3 is TGCAGCGATGGATGGGTCACTGAAGCTTTCTTT. Protein: CSDGWVTEAFF. The chain employs TRBV29-1 and TRBJ1-1; D is ambiguous. Trimming removed 7 bases from V and 4 bases from J, with 10 bases in between. This CDR3 comprises 11 residues. Germline V gene data show CDR1 as SQVTM and CDR2 as ANQGSEA.

The chain joins TRBV28 to TRBJ1-3, with D possibly TRBD1 on 6 matching bases. V was shortened by 5 bases and J by 4 bases, with 18 bases between the two germline ends. This CDR3 comprises 16 residues. Germline V gene sequence: CDR1 MDHEN, CDR2 SYDVKM. CDR3 sequence (DNA): TGTGCCAGCAGTCCCACAGGGAGGTTTTCGGGAAACACCATATATTTT. As protein: CASSPTGRFSGNTIYF. Full variable domain (outside the CDR3, taken from reference TRBV28 and TRBJ1-3): DVKVTQSSRYLVKRTGEKVFLECVQDMDHENMFWYRQDPGLGLRLIYFSYDVKMKEKGDIPEGYSVSREKKERFSLILESASTNQTSMYLCASSPTGRFSGNTIYFGEGSWLTVV.

This clonotype has at least ten counts. The chain joins TRBV27 to TRBJ2-7; 8 nucleotides agree with TRBD1. CDR1 and CDR2 (germline): MNHEY, SMNVEV (reference sequence). This CDR3 is built from 14 residues. V trimming: 2 bases; J trimming: 5 bases; junction bases outside the gene matches: 5. Written as DNA, the CDR3 is TGTGCCAGCAGTTTAGTTCAGGGGGCAAACGAGCAGTACTTC. This translates into CASSLVQGANEQYF.

CDR3 in amino acids: CASSYRTSGGELFF. The CDR3 nucleotides are TGTGCCAGCAGTTATCGGACTAGCGGCGGGGAGCTGTTTTTT. The gene calls are TRBV6-5 and TRBJ2-2; 10 bases agree with TRBD2. CDR3 length equals 14 residues. Unmatched junction bases numbered 2, after V lost 3 bases and J lost 7 bases. CDR1 MNHEY and CDR2 SVGAGI come from the germline V gene.

Points on this clonotype: No conserved phenylalanine or tryptophan is present at the end of the CDR3, so a read error is the likely explanation. It is unclear where the CDR3 begins or ends on the DNA, so no DNA is shown, and the CDR3 is as TCRdb lists it. The chain is built from TRBV11-2 and TRBJ2-1; no DNA check was done on the table's D call, TRBD2. Germline V CDR1 and CDR2: SGHAT, FQNNGV. A total of 17 residues make up the CDR3, ends included. This CDR3 is CASSRGLAGGLFRAKFS.

For this clonotype: A read error may explain this, as a much larger clone is one base away. V gene TRBV7-2 combines with J gene TRBJ1-1; D remains unclear. The CDR3 runs to 14 residues. Germline V CDR1 and CDR2: SGHTA, FQGNSA. CDR3 residues: CASNLVGSSTEAFF. In DNA form, the CDR3 reads TGTGCCAGCAACTTAGTAGGTTCGTCCACTGAAGCTTTCTTT.

This clonotype was counted between two and nine times. This chain's CDR3 is CASSGQGNQYF. In nucleotides, the CDR3 is TGTGCCAGCAGTGGACAGGGGAACCAGTACTTC. This chain joins TRBV2 and TRBJ2-7, with 8 bases fitting TRBD1. Trimming removed 4 bases from V and 10 bases from J; junction bases left unmatched: 3. Germline assignment: CDR1 SNHLY and CDR2 FYNNEI. This CDR3 region has 11 residues.

There are many counts of this clonotype. The chain joins TRBV6-2 or TRBV6-3 to TRBJ2-7; 7 positions agree with TRBD1. Unmatched junction bases numbered 4, after V lost 5 bases and J lost 3 bases. Germline V gene data show CDR1 as MNHEY and CDR2 as SVGEGT. The CDR3 extends over 13 amino acids. This chain's CDR3 is CASSEGQNYEQYF. Here the CDR3 DNA reads TGTGCCAGCAGTGAGGGACAGAACTACGAGCAGTACTTC.

This clonotype was seen ten or more times. The chain uses TRBV28 and TRBJ1-5, with D possibly matching TRBD1 (5 bases). The V gene lost 3 bases and the J gene lost 6 bases, with 12 bases spanning the gap. The germline V gene has CDR1 MDHEN and CDR2 SYDVKM. The CDR3 length is 14 residues. CDR3 DNA: TGTGCCAGCAGTTTCTCAGGGATGGCTCAGCCCCAGCATTTT. Translating it yields CASSFSGMAQPQHF. The variable domain in full, with the rest retrieved from reference TRBV28 and TRBJ1-5, is DVKVTQSSRYLVKRTGEKVFLECVQDMDHENMFWYRQDPGLGLRLIYFSYDVKMKEKGDIPEGYSVSREKKERFSLILESASTNQTSMYLCASSFSGMAQPQHFGDGTRLSIL.

The chain joins TRBV7-3 to TRBJ2-2; 14 bases are a match to TRBD2. Germline V gene sequence: CDR1 SGHTA, CDR2 FQGTGA. The CDR3 totals 16 residues. V lost 6 bases to trimming and J lost 5 bases; unmatched junction nucleotides: 5. CDR3 sequence reads: CASRNGLAGGTGELFF. CDR3 in DNA: TGTGCCAGCAGAAACGGACTAGCGGGAGGTACCGGGGAGCTGTTTTTT.

The chain joins TRBV6-1 to TRBJ1-5; possibly TRBD1 for D (5 bases). This CDR3 spans 15 amino acids. V lost 7 bases to trimming and J lost 6 bases, with 19 bases between them. Germline loops: CDR1 MNHNS, CDR2 SASEGT. The chain's CDR3 is CASKPRGTDGQPQHF. DNA of the CDR3: TGTGCCAGCAAACCTCGCGGGACTGACGGTCAGCCCCAGCATTTT.

This clonotype was observed at least ten times. The chain uses TRBV7-8 and TRBJ1-1, with D possibly being TRBD1 (6 bases). The CDR3 has 15 residues. Deletions cut 5 bases from V and 4 bases from J, with 17 bases between. Germline assignment: CDR1 SGHVS and CDR2 FQNEAQ. CDR3 DNA: TGTGCCAGCAGCGCCTCCCTGGGGGGGCCCACTGAAGCTTTCTTT. This encodes CASSASLGGPTEAFF. Drawing the rest from reference TRBV7-8 and TRBJ1-1, the complete variable domain is GAGVSQSPRYKVAKRGQDVALRCDPISGHVSLFWYQQALGQGPEFLTYFQNEAQLDKSGLPSDRFFAERPEGSVSTLKIQRTQQEDSAVYLCASSASLGGPTEAFFGQGTRLTVV.

The chain links TRBV27 to TRBJ1-1; no reliable D call. From germline, CDR1 is MNHEY and CDR2 SMNVEV (reference sequence). The ends were cut back, 4 bases at V and 8 bases at J, with 14 bases in the middle. The length of the CDR3 is 13 residues. CDR3 residues: CASSSRTVSEAFF. CDR3 sequence (DNA): TGTGCCAGCAGTTCCCGGACCGTTAGCGAAGCTTTCTTT.

At least ten counts were recorded for this clonotype. V gene TRBV30 combines with J gene TRBJ1-2; weak D call: TRBD1 (6 bases). Trimming took 0 bases from V and 8 from J, leaving 13 bases between them. The CDR3 spans 13 residues. CDR1 and CDR2 from the germline V gene are GTSNPN and SVGIG (reference sequence). CDR3 in amino acids: CAWSVAGAVGYTF. DNA of the CDR3: TGTGCCTGGAGTGTAGCAGGGGCGGTAGGCTACACCTTC.